This TCR beta chain was sequenced for a study of T cells in tuberculosis. Study conclusions and caveats: Classification accuracy was about 90% (AUROC more than 0.8) with the GMM-specific repertoire. Samples were chosen by availability of cryopreserved specimens.

Worth noting for this clone: No antigen is known for it.

CDR3 length equals 15 residues. Libraries were prepared by immunoSEQ multiplex PCR; TCRdb keeps only in-frame clonotypes and omits some of them. The data show around 33,000 clones, with about nine tenths seen just once and about 7.8% held by the top ten. Sequences were obtained from PBMCs. The source is a donor aged 10-30 years with latent tuberculosis or without tuberculosis infection. Some clones in this sample may be carry-over from other donors' samples. The rearrangement uses TRBV21-1 and TRBJ2-7; no check of the table's D call, TRBD2, against the DNA was made. TRBV21-1 is classified as a pseudogene. CDR3 DNA sequence: TGTGCCAGCAGCACCCCACGGGGAGACTCCTACGAGCAGTACTTC. Protein: CASSTPRGDSYEQYF.